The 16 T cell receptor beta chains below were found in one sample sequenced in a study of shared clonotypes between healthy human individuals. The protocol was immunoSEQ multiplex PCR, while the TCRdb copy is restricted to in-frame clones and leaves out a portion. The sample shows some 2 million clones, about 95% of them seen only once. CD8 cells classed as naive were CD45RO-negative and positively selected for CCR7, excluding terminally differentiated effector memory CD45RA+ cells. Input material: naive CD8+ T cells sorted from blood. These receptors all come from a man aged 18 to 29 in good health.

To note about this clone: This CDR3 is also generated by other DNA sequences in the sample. The CDR3 loop is CASSSPGQGYNEQFF. CDR3 nucleotides: TGCGCCAGCAGCTCACCGGGACAGGGGTACAATGAGCAGTTCTTC. The chain recombines TRBV5-1 with TRBJ2-1; 10 nucleotides line up with TRBD1. Looked up from germline, CDR1 is SGHRS and CDR2 is YFSETQ. This CDR3 contains 15 residues. Trimming removed 3 bases from V and 4 bases from J; junction bases left unmatched: 4.

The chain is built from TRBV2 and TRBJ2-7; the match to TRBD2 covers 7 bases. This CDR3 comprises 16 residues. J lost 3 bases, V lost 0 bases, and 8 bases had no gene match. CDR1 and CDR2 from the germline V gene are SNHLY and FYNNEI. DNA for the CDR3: TGTGCCAGCAGTGAAGCGGCTATATTAGCGGGCTACGAGCAGTACTTC. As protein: CASSEAAILAGYEQYF.

The CDR3 protein is CASSLASEEQFF. The CDR3, as DNA: TGTGCCAGCAGCTTGGCTTCGGAGGAGCAGTTCTTC. The gene calls are TRBV5-4 and TRBJ2-1, with D unclear. This CDR3 spans 12 amino acids. CDR1 and CDR2 from the germline V gene are SGHNT and YYREEE (reference sequence). The V end lost 0 bases, the J end lost 10 bases, and 8 bases lay between the germline ends.

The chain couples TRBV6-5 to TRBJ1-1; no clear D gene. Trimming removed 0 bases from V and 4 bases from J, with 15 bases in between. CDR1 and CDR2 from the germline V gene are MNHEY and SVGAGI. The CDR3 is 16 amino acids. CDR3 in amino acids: CASSYSSALRGTEAFF. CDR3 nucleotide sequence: TGTGCCAGCAGTTACTCATCGGCCCTCCGTGGCACTGAAGCTTTCTTT.

DNA of the CDR3: TGCGCCAGCAGCCAAGATCTTCGCGGGGGTAAAACCGGGGAGCTGTTTTTT. It codes for CASSQDLRGGKTGELFF. The gene calls are TRBV4-1 and TRBJ2-2; 7 bases agree with TRBD2. The V segment lost 0 bases and the J segment 5 bases; nucleotides outside the gene matches: 9. There are 17 residues in the CDR3. Looked up from germline, CDR1 is MGHRA and CDR2 is YSYEKL.

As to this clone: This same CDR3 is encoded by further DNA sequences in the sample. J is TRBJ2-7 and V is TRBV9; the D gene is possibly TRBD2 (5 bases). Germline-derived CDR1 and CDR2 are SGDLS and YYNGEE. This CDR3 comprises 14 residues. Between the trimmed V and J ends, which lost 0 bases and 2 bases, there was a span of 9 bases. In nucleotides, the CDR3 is TGTGCCAGCAGCGTAGCGGACTCACCCTACGAGCAGTACTTC. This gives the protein CASSVADSPYEQYF. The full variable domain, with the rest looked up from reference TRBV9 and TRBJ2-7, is DSGVTQTPKHLITATGQRVTLRCSPRSGDLSVYWYQQSLDQGLQFLIQYYNGEERAKGNILERFSAQQFPDLHSELNLSSLELGDSALYFCASSVADSPYEQYFGPGTRLTVT.

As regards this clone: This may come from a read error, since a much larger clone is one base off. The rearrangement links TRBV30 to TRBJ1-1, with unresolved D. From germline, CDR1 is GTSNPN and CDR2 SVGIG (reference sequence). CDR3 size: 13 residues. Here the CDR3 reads CAWGVDLGTEAFF. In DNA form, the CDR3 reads TGTGCCTGGGGTGTCGATTTGGGCACTGAAGCTTTCTTT.

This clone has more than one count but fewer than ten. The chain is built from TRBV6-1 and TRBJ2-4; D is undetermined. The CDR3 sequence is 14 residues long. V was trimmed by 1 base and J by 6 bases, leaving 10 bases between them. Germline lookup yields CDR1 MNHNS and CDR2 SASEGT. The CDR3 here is CASSEVGNINIQYF. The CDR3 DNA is TGTGCCAGCAGTGAAGTGGGGAATATAAACATTCAGTACTTC.

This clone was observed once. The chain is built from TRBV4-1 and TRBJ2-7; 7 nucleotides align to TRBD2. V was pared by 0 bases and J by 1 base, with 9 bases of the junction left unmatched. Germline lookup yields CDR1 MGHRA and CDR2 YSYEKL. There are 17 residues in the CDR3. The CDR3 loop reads CASSQELAPTASYEQYF. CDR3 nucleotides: TGCGCCAGCAGCCAAGAACTAGCGCCGACCGCATCCTACGAGCAGTACTTC.

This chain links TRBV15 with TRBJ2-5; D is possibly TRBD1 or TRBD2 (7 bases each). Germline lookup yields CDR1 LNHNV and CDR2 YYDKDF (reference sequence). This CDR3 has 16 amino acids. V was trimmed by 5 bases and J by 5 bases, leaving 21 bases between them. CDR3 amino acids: CATSRREGAPAETQYF. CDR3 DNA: TGTGCCACCAGCCGGAGGGAGGGGGCCCCGGCGGAGACCCAGTACTTC. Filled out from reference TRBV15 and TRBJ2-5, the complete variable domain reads DAMVIQNPRYQVTQFGKPVTLSCSQTLNHNVMYWYQQKSSQAPKLLFHYYDKDFNNEADTPDNFQSRRPNTSFCFLDIRSPGLGDTAMYLCATSRREGAPAETQYFGPGTRLLVL.

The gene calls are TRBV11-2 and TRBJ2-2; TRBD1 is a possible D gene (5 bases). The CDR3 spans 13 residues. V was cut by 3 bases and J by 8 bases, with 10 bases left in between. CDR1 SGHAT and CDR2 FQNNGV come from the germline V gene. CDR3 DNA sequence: TGTGCCAGCAGCTTGTCAGGGTCGGGGGAGCTGTTTTTT. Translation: CASSLSGSGELFF.

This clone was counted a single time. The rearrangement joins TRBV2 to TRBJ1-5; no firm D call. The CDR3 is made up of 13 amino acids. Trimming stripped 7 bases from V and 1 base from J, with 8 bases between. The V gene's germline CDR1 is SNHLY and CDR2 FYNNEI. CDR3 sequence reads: CASMALSNQPQHF. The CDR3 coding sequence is TGTGCCAGCATGGCGTTGAGCAATCAGCCCCAGCATTTT.

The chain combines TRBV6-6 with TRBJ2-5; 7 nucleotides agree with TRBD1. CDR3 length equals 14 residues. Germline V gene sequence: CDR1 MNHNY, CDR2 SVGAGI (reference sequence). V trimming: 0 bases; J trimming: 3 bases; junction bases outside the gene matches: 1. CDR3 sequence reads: CASSYSGTEETQYF. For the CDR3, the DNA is TGTGCCAGCAGTTACTCTGGGACAGAAGAGACCCAGTACTTC.

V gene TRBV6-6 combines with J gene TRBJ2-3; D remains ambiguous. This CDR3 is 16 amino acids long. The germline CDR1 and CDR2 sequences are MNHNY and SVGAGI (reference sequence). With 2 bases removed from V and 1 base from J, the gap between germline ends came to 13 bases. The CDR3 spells CASSYPEASGTDTQYF. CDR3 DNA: TGTGCCAGCAGTTACCCTGAAGCAAGCGGCACAGATACGCAGTATTTT.

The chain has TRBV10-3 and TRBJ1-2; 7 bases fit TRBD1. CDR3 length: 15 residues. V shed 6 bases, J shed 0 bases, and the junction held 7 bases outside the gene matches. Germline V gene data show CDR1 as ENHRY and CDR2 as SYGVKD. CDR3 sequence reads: CAIREQGPSNYGYTF. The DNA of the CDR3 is TGTGCCATCAGAGAACAGGGGCCCTCTAACTATGGCTACACCTTC.

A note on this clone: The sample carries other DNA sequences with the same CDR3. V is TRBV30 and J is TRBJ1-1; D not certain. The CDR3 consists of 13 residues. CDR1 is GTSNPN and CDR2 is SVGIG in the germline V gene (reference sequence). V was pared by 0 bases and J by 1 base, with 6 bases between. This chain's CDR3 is CAWSVGQNTEAFF. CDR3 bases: TGTGCCTGGAGTGTGGGCCAGAACACTGAAGCTTTCTTT.